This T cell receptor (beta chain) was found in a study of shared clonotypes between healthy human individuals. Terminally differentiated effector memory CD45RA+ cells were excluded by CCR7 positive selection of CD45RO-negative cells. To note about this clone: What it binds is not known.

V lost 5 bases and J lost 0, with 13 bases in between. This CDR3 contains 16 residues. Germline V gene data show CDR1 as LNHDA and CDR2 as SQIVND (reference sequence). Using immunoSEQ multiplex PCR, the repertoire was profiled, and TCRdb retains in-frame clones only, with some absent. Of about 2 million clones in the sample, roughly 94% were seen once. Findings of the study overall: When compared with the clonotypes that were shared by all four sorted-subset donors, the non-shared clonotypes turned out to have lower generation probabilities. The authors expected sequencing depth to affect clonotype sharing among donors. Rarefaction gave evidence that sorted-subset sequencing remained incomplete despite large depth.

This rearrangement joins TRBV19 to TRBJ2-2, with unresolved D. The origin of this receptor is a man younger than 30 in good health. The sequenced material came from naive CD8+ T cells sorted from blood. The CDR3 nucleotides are TGTGCCAGTAGTCCTCCGAATTACGCGAACACCGGGGAGCTGTTTTTT. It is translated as CASSPPNYANTGELFF.